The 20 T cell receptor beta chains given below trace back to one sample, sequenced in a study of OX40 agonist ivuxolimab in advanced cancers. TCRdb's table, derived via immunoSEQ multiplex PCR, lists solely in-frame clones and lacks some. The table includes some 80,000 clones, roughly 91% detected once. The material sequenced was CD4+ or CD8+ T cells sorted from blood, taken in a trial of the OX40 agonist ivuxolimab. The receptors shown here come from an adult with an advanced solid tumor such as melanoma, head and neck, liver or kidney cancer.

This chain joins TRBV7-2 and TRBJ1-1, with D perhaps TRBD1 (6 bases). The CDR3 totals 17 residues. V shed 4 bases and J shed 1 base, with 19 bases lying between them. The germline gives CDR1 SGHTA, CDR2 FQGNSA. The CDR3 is CASSSIPGHQENTEAFF. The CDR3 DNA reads TGTGCCAGCAGCTCCATTCCGGGACATCAGGAGAACACTGAAGCTTTCTTT.

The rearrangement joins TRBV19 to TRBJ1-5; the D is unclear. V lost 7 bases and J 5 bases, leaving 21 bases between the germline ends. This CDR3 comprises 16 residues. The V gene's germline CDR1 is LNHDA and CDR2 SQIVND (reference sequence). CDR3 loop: CASNLQDRAVYQPQHF. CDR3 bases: TGTGCCAGTAATCTTCAGGACCGTGCCGTTTATCAGCCCCAGCATTTT. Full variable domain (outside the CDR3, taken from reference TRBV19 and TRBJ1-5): DGGITQSPKYLFRKEGQNVTLSCEQNLNHDAMYWYRQDPGQGLRLIYYSQIVNDFQKGDIAEGYSVSREKKESFPLTVTSAQKNPTAFYLCASNLQDRAVYQPQHFGDGTRLSIL.

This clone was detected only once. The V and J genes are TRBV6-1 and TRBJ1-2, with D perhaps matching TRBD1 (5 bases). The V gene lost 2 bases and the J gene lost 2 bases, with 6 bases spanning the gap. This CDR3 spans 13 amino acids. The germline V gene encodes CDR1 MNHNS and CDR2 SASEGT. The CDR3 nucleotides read TGTGCCAGCAGTGAATACAGGAACTATGGCTACACCTTC. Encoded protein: CASSEYRNYGYTF.

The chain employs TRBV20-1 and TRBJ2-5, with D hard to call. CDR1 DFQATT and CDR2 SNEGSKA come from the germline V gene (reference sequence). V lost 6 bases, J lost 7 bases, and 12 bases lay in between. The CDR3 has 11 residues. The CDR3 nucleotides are TGCAGTGCCCCCGGTCCGTTGACCCAGTACTTC. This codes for CSAPGPLTQYF.

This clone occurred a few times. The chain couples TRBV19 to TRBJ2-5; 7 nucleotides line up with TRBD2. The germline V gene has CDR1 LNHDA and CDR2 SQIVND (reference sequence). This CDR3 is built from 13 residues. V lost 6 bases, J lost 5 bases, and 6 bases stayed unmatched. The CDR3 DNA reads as TGTGCCAGTAGGCAGCGGGGATCGGAGACCCAGTACTTC. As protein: CASRQRGSETQYF.

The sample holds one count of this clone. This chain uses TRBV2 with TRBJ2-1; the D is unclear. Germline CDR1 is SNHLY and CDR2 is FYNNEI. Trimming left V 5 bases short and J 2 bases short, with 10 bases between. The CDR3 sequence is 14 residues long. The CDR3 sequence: CASSPRVTYNEQFF. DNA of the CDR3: TGTGCCAGCAGTCCAAGGGTGACCTACAATGAGCAGTTCTTC.

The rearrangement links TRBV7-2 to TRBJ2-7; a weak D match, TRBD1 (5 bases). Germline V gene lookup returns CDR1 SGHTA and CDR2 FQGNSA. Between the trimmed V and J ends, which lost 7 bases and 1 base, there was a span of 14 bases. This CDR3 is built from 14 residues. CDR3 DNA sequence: TGTGCCAGCACCCAAGTCCAGGGTTCCTACGAGCAGTACTTC. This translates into CASTQVQGSYEQYF.

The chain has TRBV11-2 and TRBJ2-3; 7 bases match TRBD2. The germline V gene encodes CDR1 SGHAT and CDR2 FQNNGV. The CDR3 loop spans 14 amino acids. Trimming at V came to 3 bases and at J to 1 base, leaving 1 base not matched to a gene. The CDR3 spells CASSFAGGTDTQYF. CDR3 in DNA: TGTGCCAGCAGCTTCGCGGGGGGCACAGATACGCAGTATTTT.

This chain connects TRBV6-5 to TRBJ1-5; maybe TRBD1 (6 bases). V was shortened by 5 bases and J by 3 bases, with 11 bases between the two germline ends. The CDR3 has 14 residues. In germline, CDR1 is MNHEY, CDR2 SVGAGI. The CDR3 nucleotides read TGTGCCAGCAGTAGAGACAGGACCAATCAGCCCCAGCATTTT. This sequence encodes CASSRDRTNQPQHF.

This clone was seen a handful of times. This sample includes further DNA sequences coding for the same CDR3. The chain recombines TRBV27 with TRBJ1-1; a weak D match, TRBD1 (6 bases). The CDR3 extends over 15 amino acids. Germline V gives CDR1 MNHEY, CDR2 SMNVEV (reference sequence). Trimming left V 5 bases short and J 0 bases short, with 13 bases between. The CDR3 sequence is CASSLRTGLNTEAFF. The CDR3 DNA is TGTGCCAGCAGTCTTCGTACAGGGTTGAACACTGAAGCTTTCTTT.

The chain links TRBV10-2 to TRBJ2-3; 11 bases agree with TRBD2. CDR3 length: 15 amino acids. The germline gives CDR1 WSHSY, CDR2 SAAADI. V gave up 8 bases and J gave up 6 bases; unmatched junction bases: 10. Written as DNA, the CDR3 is TGCGCCAGCCGGGGGACTAGCGGTTCCTTGGATACGCAGTATTTT. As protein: CASRGTSGSLDTQYF.

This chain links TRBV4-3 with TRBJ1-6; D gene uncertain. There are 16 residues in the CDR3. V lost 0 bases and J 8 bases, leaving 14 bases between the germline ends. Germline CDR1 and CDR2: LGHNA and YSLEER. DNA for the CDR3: TGCGCCAGCAGCCAAGATCTCCGGACTGTCTATTCACCCCTCCACTTT. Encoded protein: CASSQDLRTVYSPLHF.

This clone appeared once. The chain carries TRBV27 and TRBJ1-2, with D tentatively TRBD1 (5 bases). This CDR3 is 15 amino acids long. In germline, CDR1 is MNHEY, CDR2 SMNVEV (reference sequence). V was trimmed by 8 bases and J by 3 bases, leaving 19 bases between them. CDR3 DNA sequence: TGTGCCAGCGGAACCCCGGGGGGGGTTCACTATGGCTACACCTTC. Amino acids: CASGTPGGVHYGYTF.

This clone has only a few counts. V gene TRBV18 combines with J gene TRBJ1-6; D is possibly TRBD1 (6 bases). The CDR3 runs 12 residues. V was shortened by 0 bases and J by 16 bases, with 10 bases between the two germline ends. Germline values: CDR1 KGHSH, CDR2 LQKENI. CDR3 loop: CASSPPTGPLHF. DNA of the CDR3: TGTGCCAGCTCACCACCGACAGGTCCTCTCCACTTT.

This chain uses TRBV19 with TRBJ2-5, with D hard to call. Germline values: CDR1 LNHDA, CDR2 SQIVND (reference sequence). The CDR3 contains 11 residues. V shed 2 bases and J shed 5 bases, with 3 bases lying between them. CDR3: CASSIRETQYF. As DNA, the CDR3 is TGTGCCAGTAGTATAAGGGAGACCCAGTACTTC.

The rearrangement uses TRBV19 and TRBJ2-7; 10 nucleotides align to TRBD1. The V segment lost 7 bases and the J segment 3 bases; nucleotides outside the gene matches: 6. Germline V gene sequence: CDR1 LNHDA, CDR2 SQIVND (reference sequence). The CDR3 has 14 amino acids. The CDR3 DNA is TGTGCCAGTAAAAGGGGGACAGGGGTCTACGAGCAGTACTTC. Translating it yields CASKRGTGVYEQYF.

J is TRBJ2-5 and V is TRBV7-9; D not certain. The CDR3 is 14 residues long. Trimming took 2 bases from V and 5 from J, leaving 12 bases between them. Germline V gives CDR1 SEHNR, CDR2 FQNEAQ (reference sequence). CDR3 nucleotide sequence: TGTGCCAGCAGCTTAAGTACCGCCCTGGAGACCCAGTACTTC. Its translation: CASSLSTALETQYF.

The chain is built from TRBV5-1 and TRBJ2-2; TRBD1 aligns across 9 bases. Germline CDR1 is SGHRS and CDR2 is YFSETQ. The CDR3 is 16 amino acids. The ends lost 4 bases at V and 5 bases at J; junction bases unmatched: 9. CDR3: CASSPPGQGITGELFF. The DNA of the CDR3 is TGCGCCAGCAGCCCGCCGGGACAGGGAATTACCGGGGAGCTGTTTTTT.

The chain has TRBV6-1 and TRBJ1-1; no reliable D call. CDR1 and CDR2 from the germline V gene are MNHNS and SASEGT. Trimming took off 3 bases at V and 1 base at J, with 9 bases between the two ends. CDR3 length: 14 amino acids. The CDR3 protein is CASSERLQNTEAFF. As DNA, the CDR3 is TGTGCCAGCAGTGAGCGTCTACAGAACACTGAAGCTTTCTTT.

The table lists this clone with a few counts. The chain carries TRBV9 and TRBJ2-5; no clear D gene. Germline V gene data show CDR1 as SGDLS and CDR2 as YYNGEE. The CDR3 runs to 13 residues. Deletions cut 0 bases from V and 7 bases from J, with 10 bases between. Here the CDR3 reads CASSVDLSGTQYF. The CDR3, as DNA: TGTGCCAGCAGCGTAGATCTTTCAGGGACCCAGTACTTC. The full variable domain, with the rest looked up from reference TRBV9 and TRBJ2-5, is DSGVTQTPKHLITATGQRVTLRCSPRSGDLSVYWYQQSLDQGLQFLIQYYNGEERAKGNILERFSAQQFPDLHSELNLSSLELGDSALYFCASSVDLSGTQYFGPGTRLLVL.